The rows below give T cell receptor beta chains drawn from one sample of a study of cytomegalovirus exposure and HLA in healthy donors. Some clones are missing from TCRdb's copy, which holds only in-frame ones; the method was immunoSEQ multiplex PCR. This sample's clone table lists about 88,000 clones. The source material was PBMCs. These receptors were obtained from a girl aged 5-17 years in good health and CMV-seropositive. CDR3s include the opening cysteine and the closing phenylalanine or tryptophan. D genes are given only for firm matches.

TRBV5-4,NA,TRBJ1-6,17,TGTGCCAGCAGCTTGGCTACAGGGCCCCAAGTGAAATCACCCCTCCACTTT,CASSLATGPQVKSPLHF
TRBV30,NA,TRBJ1-1,12,TGTGCCTGGAGTCCTATGAACACTGAAGCTTTCTTT,CAWSPMNTEAFF
TRBV6-5,NA,TRBJ2-2,12,TGTGCCAGCACAGAGAACACCGGGGAGCTGTTTTTT,CASTENTGELFF
TRBV4-3,TRBD1,TRBJ1-6,15,TGCGCCAGCAGCCAAGACAGGGGGCTGGGATCACCCCTCCACTTT,CASSQDRGLGSPLHF
TRBV5-1,NA,TRBJ1-2,20,TGCGCCAGCAGCAGCACTCGGTACGGCGGGTCTGGTCGGGTCGAGTCAGACTACACCTTC,CASSSTRYGGSGRVESDYTF
TRBV6-5,TRBD1,TRBJ1-2,13,TGTGCCAGCAGCCGGGGACAGGGTACTGGCTACACCTTC,CASSRGQGTGYTF
TRBV11-2,TRBD1,TRBJ1-6,15,TGTGCCAGCAGCTTAGCTGGACAGGATAATTCACCCCTCCACTTT,CASSLAGQDNSPLHF
TRBV9,NA,TRBJ1-2,15,TGTGCCAGCAGCCCGGGGGGCAGACTAGCGTATGGCTACACCTTC,CASSPGGRLAYGYTF
TRBV18,NA,TRBJ1-3,14,TGTGCCAGCTCACCAGAACAGGGCGGCCCGGACATATATTTT,CASSPEQGGPDIYF
TRBV14,NA,TRBJ2-2,13,TGTGCCAGCCTGGACAGAGACACCGGGGAGCTGTTTTTT,CASLDRDTGELFF
TRBV7-8,NA,TRBJ2-1,14,TGTGCCAGCAGCTTATACGGAGGGTCAGATGAGCAGTTCTTC,CASSLYGGSDEQFF
TRBV6-4,TRBD2,TRBJ2-3,14,TGTGCCAGCAAGGCTAGCGGGGGCACAGATACGCAGTATTTT,CASKASGGTDTQYF
TRBV4-3,TRBD1,TRBJ1-5,14,TGCGCCAGCAGCCAAGGGACAGGGAATCAGCCCCAGCATTTT,CASSQGTGNQPQHF
TRBV7-9,TRBD1,TRBJ2-3,16,TGTGCCAGCAGGGACGCCGGGACAGATTCCACAGATACGCAGTATTTT,CASRDAGTDSTDTQYF
TRBV25-1,NA,TRBJ2-5,16,TGTGCCAGCAGTCAACGGGGGACCGTCGTTCAAGAGACCCAGTACTTC,CASSQRGTVVQETQYF
TRBV7-6,NA,TRBJ2-5,15,TGTGCCAGCAGCCAAGGGGCGGGGCCCCAAGAGACCCAGTACTTC,CASSQGAGPQETQYF
TRBV10-2,NA,TRBJ1-6,14,TGCGCCAGCAGTGTATCGGGACCCCGGGGGCCCCTCCACTTT,CASSVSGPRGPLHF
TRBV11-2,NA,TRBJ2-5,14,TGTGCCAGCAGCTTAGATCCCGCCGGGGAGACCCAGTACTTC,CASSLDPAGETQYF
TRBV19,NA,TRBJ1-5,16,TGTGCCAGTAAAGTGAAGGGGGTGAGTGGCAATCAGCCCCAGCATTTT,CASKVKGVSGNQPQHF
TRBV2,TRBD2,TRBJ2-1,17,TGTGCCAGCAGTGAAGGGCTAGCGCGGGGGGTCGACAATGAGCAGTTCTTC,CASSEGLARGVDNEQFF
TRBV4-2,TRBD1,TRBJ2-2,15,TGTGCCAGCAGCCACTTCCGGGACAGTACCGGGGAGCTGTTTTTT,CASSHFRDSTGELFF
TRBV19,NA,TRBJ2-2,12,TGTGCCAGTAGAATCCTCGCGGGGGAGCTGTTTTTT,CASRILAGELFF
TRBV18,NA,TRBJ2-1,15,TGTGCCAGCTCACCGAACCCACTAGCATACAATGAGCAGTTCTTC,CASSPNPLAYNEQFF
TRBV10-3,TRBD1,TRBJ2-3,17,TGTGCCATCAGTGATCTAATGCAGGGGGCGGAGGGAGATACGCAGTATTTT,CAISDLMQGAEGDTQYF
TRBV9,NA,TRBJ1-2,13,TGTGCCAGCAGCCGAAACTCAAACTATGGCTACACCTTC,CASSRNSNYGYTF
TRBV19,NA,TRBJ1-1,12,TGTGCCAGTAGTGCCTCTCGGGAGGGAGCTTTCTTT,CASSASREGAFF
TRBV6-5,TRBD2,TRBJ2-7,15,TGTGCCAGCACCCCCGGGGGAGGGACGGCCTACGAGCAGTACTTC,CASTPGGGTAYEQYF
TRBV6-6,NA,TRBJ2-1,14,TGTGCCAGCCTACCGGGGAGCTCCGACAATGAGCAGTTCTTC,CASLPGSSDNEQFF
TRBV19,TRBD1,TRBJ1-5,15,TGTGCCAGTAGATCCCAGGGGGCCAGCAATCAGCCCCAGCATTTT,CASRSQGASNQPQHF
TRBV5-1,TRBD1,TRBJ2-2,15,TGCGCCAGCAGCGAATTGACAGGGCGCACCGGGGAGCTGTTTTTT,CASSELTGRTGELFF
TRBV7-9,NA,TRBJ2-7,14,TGTGCCAGCAGCGCAAGCCAGGGCCACTACGAGCAGTACTTC,CASSASQGHYEQYF
TRBV7-9,NA,TRBJ2-1,16,TGTGCCAGCAGCTCCCTTTGGGGAGGTCAGCCGAATGAGCAGTTCTTC,CASSSLWGGQPNEQFF
TRBV19,NA,TRBJ1-2,14,TGTGCCAGTAGCACGGGAGCGGCTAACTATGGCTACACCTTC,CASSTGAANYGYTF
TRBV5-8,NA,TRBJ1-3,15,TGTGCCAGCAGACTAACAGGGAGCTCTGGAAACACCATATATTTT,CASRLTGSSGNTIYF
TRBV5-1,NA,TRBJ1-1,13,TGCGCCAGCAGCGGCGCGGGGTACACTGAAGCTTTCTTT,CASSGAGYTEAFF
TRBV4-1,NA,TRBJ1-1,13,TGCGCCAGCAGCCAAGACGAGGGATCTGAAGCTTTCTTT,CASSQDEGSEAFF
TRBV5-1,NA,TRBJ2-5,15,TGCGCCAGCAGCTTGGGTGGACAGCTCCAAGAGACCCAGTACTTC,CASSLGGQLQETQYF
TRBV27,NA,TRBJ1-5,16,TGTGCCAGCAGTTTATGGGGAGGGGAGAGCAATCAGCCCCAGCATTTT,CASSLWGGESNQPQHF
TRBV25-1,TRBD1,TRBJ1-2,16,TGTGCCAGCAGTGAAAGGGGGCGGAGAGATAACTATGGCTACACCTTC,CASSERGRRDNYGYTF
TRBV7-3,NA,TRBJ2-1,13,TGTGCCAGCAGCTCAACTCCGCGAGATGAGCAGTTCTTC,CASSSTPRDEQFF
TRBV11-2,NA,TRBJ1-6,11,TGTGCCAGCAGCGAGGGGGTTCCCCTCCACTTT,CASSEGVPLHF
TRBV9,NA,TRBJ1-3,15,TGTGCCAGCAGCGGTCGGGGGGCAGGCGGAAACACCATATATTTT,CASSGRGAGGNTIYF
TRBV29-1,NA,TRBJ2-1,14,TGCAGCGCACGAAGCGACAGAGACTACAATGAGCAGTTCTTC,CSARSDRDYNEQFF
TRBV4-3,TRBD1,TRBJ1-2,18,TGCGCCAGCAGCCAACTACAGTGGGACAGGCTCCTTGGCTATGGCTACACCTTC,CASSQLQWDRLLGYGYTF
TRBV7-9,TRBD1,TRBJ2-6,17,TGTGCCAGCAGCGCTGGACAGGCGGCCTTTGGGGCCAACGTCCTGACTTTC,CASSAGQAAFGANVLTF
TRBV7-9,TRBD2,TRBJ2-5,15,TGTGCCAGCAGCGTAACTAGCGGGTTGGAAGAGACCCAGTACTTC,CASSVTSGLEETQYF
TRBV5-5,NA,TRBJ2-1,15,TGTGCCAGCAGCTTGACGACAGGGACTTACAATGAGCAGTTCTTC,CASSLTTGTYNEQFF
TRBV6-5,TRBD1,TRBJ1-2,15,TGTGCCAGCAGTTACTGGGGGGGACAGGGGTATGGCTACACCTTC,CASSYWGGQGYGYTF
TRBV5-1,TRBD2,TRBJ2-3,16,TGCGCCAGCAGCCAGCGGGGGCCCATAAGCACAGATACGCAGTATTTT,CASSQRGPISTDTQYF
TRBV4-2,TRBD1,TRBJ2-1,15,TGTGCCAGCAGCTCCCGGGACAGGGAGATTAATGAGCAGTTCTTC,CASSSRDREINEQFF
TRBV7-7,NA,TRBJ2-5,13,TGTGCCAGCAGCTTAGCGCAGGCGGAGACCCAGTACTTC,CASSLAQAETQYF
TRBV6-1,NA,TRBJ1-6,13,TGTGCCAGCAATAAAGAAATCGGTTCACCCCTCCACTTT,CASNKEIGSPLHF
TRBV7-9,TRBD1,TRBJ2-5,15,TGTGCCAGCAGCCGGACGACAGGGGTTGGGCAGACCCAGTACTTC,CASSRTTGVGQTQYF
TRBV6-1,TRBD1,TRBJ1-6,14,TGTGCCAGCAGTAGAGGCGTACAGGGGGTGCCCCTCCACTTT,CASSRGVQGVPLHF
TRBV19,NA,TRBJ1-1,17,TGTGCCAGTAGTCTCTCCTCTCAGGGGAGGGGGAACACTGAAGCTTTCTTT,CASSLSSQGRGNTEAFF